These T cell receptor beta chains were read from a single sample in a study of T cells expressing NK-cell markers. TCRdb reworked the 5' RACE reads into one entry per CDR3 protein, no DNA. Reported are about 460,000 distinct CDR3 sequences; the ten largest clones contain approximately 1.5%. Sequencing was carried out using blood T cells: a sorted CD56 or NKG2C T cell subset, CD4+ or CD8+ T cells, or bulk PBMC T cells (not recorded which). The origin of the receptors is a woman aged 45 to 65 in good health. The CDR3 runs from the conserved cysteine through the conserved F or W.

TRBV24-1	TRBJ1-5	CATSEGPALDQPQHF
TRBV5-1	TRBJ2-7	CASSSDNDEQYF
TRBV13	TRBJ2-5	CASSSGLTEETQYF
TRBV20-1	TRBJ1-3	CSAIFLNTIYF
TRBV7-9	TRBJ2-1	CASSSISGGGEQFF
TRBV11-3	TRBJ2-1	CASSGTGDDYEQFF
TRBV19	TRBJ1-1	CASTPRSGINTEAFF
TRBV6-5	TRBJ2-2	CASSVGRGTGELFF
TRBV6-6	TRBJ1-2	CASSATGQGHYGYTF
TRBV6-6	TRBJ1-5	CASRGSLHSNQPQHF
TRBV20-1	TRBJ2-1	CSALGFVGLAGGDEQFF
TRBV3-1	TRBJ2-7	CASGYLAGRLREQYF
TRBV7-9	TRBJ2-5	CASSRTSGSEETQYF